This T cell receptor beta chain was found in a study of identical twins. The CDR3 loop spans 14 amino acids. The trim removed 2 bases at V and 4 bases at J, leaving 3 bases unmatched. CDR1 SEHNR and CDR2 FQNEAQ come from the germline V gene (reference sequence). TCRdb independently ran MiXCR on the 5' RACE reads; one entry per CDR3 protein. The repertoire has 600,000 to 800,000 distinct CDR3 sequences, roughly 20% of them found once; the top ten carry 4.3%. In addition, the sample was reused for a study of T cells expressing NK-cell markers. As that study records: In the group of eight sequenced donors, seven were HCMV-seropositive and one was seronegative.

The V and J genes are TRBV7-9 and TRBJ1-1, with 8 bases lining up with TRBD1. The sample comprised PBMCs. The receptor was derived from a woman aged 18-29 years in good health. CDR3 loop: CASSLFGTGTEAFF. The CDR3 DNA reads TGTGCCAGCAGCTTATTCGGGACAGGCACTGAAGCTTTCTTT.